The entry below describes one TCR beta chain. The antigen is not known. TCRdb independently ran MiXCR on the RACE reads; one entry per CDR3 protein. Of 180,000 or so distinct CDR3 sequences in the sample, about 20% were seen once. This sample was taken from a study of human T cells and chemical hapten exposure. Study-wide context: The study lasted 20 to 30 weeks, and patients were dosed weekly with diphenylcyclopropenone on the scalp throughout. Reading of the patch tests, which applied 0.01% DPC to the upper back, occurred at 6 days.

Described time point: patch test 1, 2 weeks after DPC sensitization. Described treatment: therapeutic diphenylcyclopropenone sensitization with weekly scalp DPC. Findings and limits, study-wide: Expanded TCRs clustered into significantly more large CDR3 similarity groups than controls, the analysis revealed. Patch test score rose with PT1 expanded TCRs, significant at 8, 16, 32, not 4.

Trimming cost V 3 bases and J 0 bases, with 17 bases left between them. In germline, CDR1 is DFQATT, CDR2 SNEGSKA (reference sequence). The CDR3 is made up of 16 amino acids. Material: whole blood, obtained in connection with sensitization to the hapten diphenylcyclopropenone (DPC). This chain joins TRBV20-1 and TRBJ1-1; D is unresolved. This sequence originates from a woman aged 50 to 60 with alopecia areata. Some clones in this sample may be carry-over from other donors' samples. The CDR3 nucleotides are TGCAGTGCTAGGGGCAGCCTGTCGGAATTGAACACTGAAGCTTTCTTT. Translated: CSARGSLSELNTEAFF.